The subject of this entry is one T cell receptor (beta chain). Separate from the approximately 670-subject first cohort was the roughly 120-subject validation cohort, to which the donors belonged. Per the germline V gene, CDR1 is SGHKS and CDR2 is YYEKEE (reference sequence). This CDR3 is 16 amino acids long. V shed 9 bases, J shed 4 bases, and the junction held 12 bases outside the gene matches. TCRdb keeps only in-frame clones here, not all; method: immunoSEQ multiplex PCR. The table includes some 140,000 clones, 86% detected once. This entry is derived from a study of cytomegalovirus exposure and HLA in healthy donors.

What was sequenced was PBMCs. The chain has TRBV5-5 and TRBJ2-1, with 11 bases that match TRBD2. The clonotype was recovered from a man in his late teens or twenties in good health and CMV-seronegative. CDR3 in amino acids: CATSPTSGASYNEQFF. The CDR3 DNA reads TGTGCCACTTCTCCGACTAGCGGGGCTTCATACAATGAGCAGTTCTTC.